This TCR beta chain was sequenced during a study of shared clonotypes between healthy human individuals. Study results and caveats: Sampling involved blood alone; tissue repertoires likely differ.

On this clone: What it recognizes is unknown. Within the sample, other DNA sequences also encode this same CDR3.

This CDR3 is 15 amino acids long. Unmatched junction bases numbered 4, after V lost 8 bases and J lost 4 bases. Germline loops: CDR1 SNHLY, CDR2 FYNNEI. Assay used: immunoSEQ multiplex PCR; TCRdb lists only in-frame clones, some missing. The repertoire holds roughly 2,300,000 clones, with just under 95% as singletons. The sequenced sample was naive CD4+ T cells from PBMCs. As for subset: CD45RA+ positively selected. This receptor was identified in a man between 18 and 29 years old in good health. Some clones in this sample may be carry-over from other donors' samples. This sequence joins TRBV2 and TRBJ2-2; 13 nucleotides match TRBD2. In DNA form, the CDR3 reads TGTGCCAGCCGTGGACTAGCGGGAGCCACCGGGGAGCTGTTTTTT. Protein product: CASRGLAGATGELFF. The whole variable domain, filled in from reference TRBV2 and TRBJ2-2, reads EPEVTQTPSHQVTQMGQEVILRCVPISNHLYFYWYRQILGQKVEFLVSFYNNEISEKSEIFDDQFSVERPDGSNFTLKIRSTKLEDSAMYFCASRGLAGATGELFFGEGSRLTVL.